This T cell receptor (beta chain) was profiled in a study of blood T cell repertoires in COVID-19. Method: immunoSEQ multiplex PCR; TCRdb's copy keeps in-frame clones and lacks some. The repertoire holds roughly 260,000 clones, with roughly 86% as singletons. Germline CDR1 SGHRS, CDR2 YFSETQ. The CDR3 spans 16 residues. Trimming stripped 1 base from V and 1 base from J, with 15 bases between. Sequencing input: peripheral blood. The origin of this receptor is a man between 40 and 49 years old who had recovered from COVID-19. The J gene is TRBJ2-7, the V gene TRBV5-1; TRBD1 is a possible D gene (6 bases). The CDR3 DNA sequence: TGCGCCAGCAGCTTGTCCGATAATACAGGGTCCTACGAGCAGTACTTC. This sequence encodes CASSLSDNTGSYEQYF.